The 21 T cell receptor beta chains presented below share a single source sample, sequenced in a study of T cells in localized non-small cell lung cancer. Repertoires were generated with immunoSEQ multiplex PCR, while TCRdb's copy carries only in-frame clones and drops some. The sample shows around 2,000 clones, over 25% of them seen only once. Specimen: normal lung tissue next to the tumor, collected before any cancer treatment. These receptors all come from a man aged 40-75 years with stage III lung adenocarcinoma.

The CDR3 spells CASSLLMTVDTQYF. The CDR3 DNA follows: TGTGCCAGCAGTCTCTTAATGACCGTAGATACGCAGTATTTT. This chain joins TRBV6-8 and TRBJ2-3; no clear D. Trimming cost V 5 bases and J 5 bases, with 14 bases left between them. The germline V gene encodes CDR1 MNHGY and CDR2 SAAAGT. CDR3 size: 14 residues.

At least ten counts were recorded for this clone. The V and J genes are TRBV11-3 and TRBJ2-2; 7 bases align to TRBD1. This CDR3 spans 15 amino acids. Trimming removed 4 bases from V and 4 bases from J; junction bases left unmatched: 6. Germline CDR1 and CDR2: SGHNT and YENEEA. The CDR3 is CASSSQGVGTGELFF. CDR3 sequence (DNA): TGTGCCAGCAGCTCTCAGGGGGTGGGCACCGGGGAGCTGTTTTTT.

The rearrangement uses TRBV12-5 and TRBJ2-7; D perhaps matches TRBD1 (6 bases). The length of the CDR3 is 12 residues. Between the trimmed V and J ends, which lost 5 bases and 6 bases, there was a span of 11 bases. CDR1 and CDR2 from the germline V gene are LGHNT and FRNRAP. The CDR3 DNA reads TGTGCTAGTGGTAGACAGGCGGGCGAGCAGTACTTC. Its protein product is CASGRQAGEQYF.

The chain carries TRBV11-3 and TRBJ2-1, with unresolved D. Germline CDR1 and CDR2: SGHNT and YENEEA. The V end was cut by 1 base, the J end by 6 bases, with 10 bases between. CDR3 length: 14 amino acids. The CDR3 loop is CASSLGGFGNEQFF. The CDR3 DNA is TGTGCCAGCAGCTTAGGTGGGTTCGGCAATGAGCAGTTCTTC.

V gene TRBV28 combines with J gene TRBJ1-3; D is ambiguous. Trimming pared 7 bases from V and 2 bases from J, leaving 12 bases between. This CDR3 comprises 14 residues. Germline loops: CDR1 MDHEN, CDR2 SYDVKM. The CDR3 bases are TGTGCCAGCACCCGTCCGATAGCTGGAAACACCATATATTTT. Translated: CASTRPIAGNTIYF.

CDR3 in amino acids: CASSRTDQETQYF. DNA of the CDR3: TGTGCCAGCAGCCGGACAGACCAAGAGACCCAGTACTTC. V gene TRBV9 combines with J gene TRBJ2-5, with a possible D match to TRBD1 (6 bases). Looked up from germline, CDR1 is SGDLS and CDR2 is YYNGEE. The CDR3 is made up of 13 amino acids. V was cut by 4 bases and J by 0 bases, with 7 bases left in between.

The chain is built from TRBV30 and TRBJ1-1, with TRBD1 identical over 9 bases. The CDR3 covers 14 residues. The germline gives CDR1 GTSNPN, CDR2 SVGIG (reference sequence). V trimming: 2 bases; J trimming: 4 bases; junction bases outside the gene matches: 5. The chain's CDR3 is CAWSLQGAGTEAFF. CDR3 sequence (DNA): TGTGCCTGGAGTCTACAGGGGGCAGGCACTGAAGCTTTCTTT.

This clone was counted at least ten times. The rearrangement uses TRBV12-2 and TRBJ1-1. TRBV12-2 is marked as a pseudogene. This CDR3 region has 13 residues. The CDR3 loop reads CASRLNSGAEAFF. CDR3 DNA sequence: TGTGCAAGTCGCTTGAATTCGGGGGCTGAAGCTTTCTTT.

This clone showed up just a few times. This chain joins TRBV30 and TRBJ2-3, with 9 bases lining up with TRBD1. The CDR3 has 15 residues. Trimming took 7 bases from V and 4 from J; bases not matched to a gene: 12. Germline lookup yields CDR1 GTSNPN and CDR2 SVGIG (reference sequence). The CDR3 coding sequence is TGTGCCTCCTCCCTTGGGACAGGGTTTGCAGATACGCAGTATTTT. Its translation: CASSLGTGFADTQYF. Filled out from reference TRBV30 and TRBJ2-3, the complete variable domain reads SQTIHQWPATLVQPVGSPLSLECTVEGTSNPNLYWYRQAAGRGLQLLFYSVGIGQISSEVPQNLSASRPQDRQFILSSKKLLLSDSGFYLCASSLGTGFADTQYFGPGTRLTVL.

The chain employs TRBV9 and TRBJ1-3, with 7 bases that match TRBD1. The CDR3 is made up of 14 amino acids. V shed 8 bases, J shed 0 bases, and the junction held 5 bases outside the gene matches. The V gene's germline CDR1 is SGDLS and CDR2 YYNGEE. CDR3 bases: TGTGCCAGAAGTACAGGGGACTCTGGAAACACCATATATTTT. Translation gives CARSTGDSGNTIYF.

V usage is TRBV19 and J usage is TRBJ2-7; D is undetermined. The CDR3 contains 14 residues. Germline loops: CDR1 LNHDA, CDR2 SQIVND (reference sequence). Deletions cut 5 bases from V and 6 bases from J, with 17 bases between. The DNA for the CDR3 is TGTGCCAGTAGTCTTGGACCCTCTGGTGGCGAGCAGTACTTC. It encodes CASSLGPSGGEQYF.

This clone counts as medium-sized (0.01 to 0.1%). This rearrangement joins TRBV11-3 to TRBJ2-1; D is perhaps TRBD1 (7 bases). V dropped 5 bases and J dropped 0 bases, with 14 bases sitting between them. Germline CDR1 is SGHNT and CDR2 is YENEEA. This CDR3 is 16 amino acids long. This CDR3 reads CASSGRQGGSYNEQFF. The DNA of the CDR3 is TGTGCCAGCAGCGGCCGACAGGGAGGCTCCTACAATGAGCAGTTCTTC.

The chain couples TRBV23-1 to TRBJ2-7; 9 nucleotides line up with TRBD2. TRBV23-1 belongs to the ORF category, with a function that is uncertain. The length of the CDR3 is 16 residues. V dropped 6 bases and J dropped 2; count of bases not matched to a gene: 11. The chain's CDR3 is CASSLCGTSFAYEQYF. CDR3 DNA sequence: TGCGCCAGCAGCCTATGCGGGACTAGCTTTGCCTACGAGCAGTACTTC.

This chain connects TRBV29-1 to TRBJ2-7; 7 bases agree with TRBD2. With 3 bases clipped from V and 5 bases from J, the junction kept 7 bases outside the gene matches. The germline V gene has CDR1 SQVTM and CDR2 ANQGSEA. The CDR3 contains 13 residues. This chain's CDR3 is CSVEEGRANEQYF. The CDR3 coding sequence is TGCAGCGTTGAGGAGGGGAGGGCAAACGAGCAGTACTTC.

This clone showed up just a few times. The V call is TRBV9, the J call TRBJ2-3, with D perhaps TRBD1 or TRBD2 (5 bases each). The CDR3 spans 13 residues. V dropped 0 bases and J dropped 8 bases, with 10 bases sitting between them. From germline, CDR1 is SGDLS and CDR2 YYNGEE. Here the CDR3 reads CASSVGDQGTQYF. CDR3 coding DNA: TGTGCCAGCAGCGTAGGGGACCAGGGTACGCAGTATTTT.

This clone is judged medium-sized. This chain connects TRBV11-3 to TRBJ2-1, with TRBD1 as a possible D gene (6 bases). This CDR3 region has 15 residues. Germline V CDR1 and CDR2: SGHNT, YENEEA. V was pared by 2 bases and J by 3 bases, with 11 bases between. CDR3 coding DNA: TGTGCCAGCAGCTTACAGGGGAACAACTACAATGAGCAGTTCTTC. This gives the protein CASSLQGNNYNEQFF.

By its share, this clone is medium-sized. DNA for the CDR3: TGTGCCAGCAGCCAGAGCGGGACAGAAGAGACCCAGTACTTC. As protein: CASSQSGTEETQYF. V is TRBV11-3 and J is TRBJ2-5; D could derive from TRBD1 or TRBD2 (7 bases each). The length of the CDR3 is 14 residues. Deletions cut 5 bases from V and 3 bases from J, with 13 bases between. CDR1 and CDR2 from the germline V gene are SGHNT and YENEEA.

The V call is TRBV19, the J call TRBJ2-2; D is perhaps TRBD1 (5 bases). The CDR3 is 14 amino acids. Per the germline V gene, CDR1 is LNHDA and CDR2 is SQIVND (reference sequence). V was cut by 10 bases and J by 0 bases, with 12 bases left in between. The DNA of the CDR3 is TGTGCCACTCGCCAGGGTCCGAACACCGGGGAGCTGTTTTTT. Protein product: CATRQGPNTGELFF.

This clone was seen only a few times. The chain recombines TRBV12-5 with TRBJ1-2, with 8 bases that match TRBD1. Germline CDR1 and CDR2: LGHNT and FRNRAP. This CDR3 comprises 15 residues. The J segment lost 8 bases and the V segment lost 1 base, leaving 9 bases of the junction unmatched. The CDR3 region has the DNA TGTGCTAGTGGTTTGGGGACAGGGAGGGAAGGGGGCTACACCTTC. Translating gives CASGLGTGREGGYTF.

The chain links TRBV30 to TRBJ1-1, with a weak D call TRBD1 (5 bases). In germline, CDR1 is GTSNPN, CDR2 SVGIG (reference sequence). This CDR3 comprises 13 residues. Trimming pared 0 bases from V and 3 bases from J, leaving 8 bases between. This chain's CDR3 is CAWSVGGDTEAFF. The DNA for the CDR3 is TGTGCCTGGAGTGTGGGGGGAGACACTGAAGCTTTCTTT.

DNA of the CDR3: TGTGCCAGCAGCCAACCAGTTAACCGGTTCACAGATACGCAGTATTTT. It encodes CASSQPVNRFTDTQYF. The genes are TRBV14 and TRBJ2-3; no firm D call. CDR3 length: 16 amino acids. With 2 bases removed from V and 2 bases from J, the gap between germline ends came to 14 bases. Germline V gene lookup returns CDR1 SGHDN and CDR2 FVKESK.